This is a list of T cell receptor beta chains from one sample in a study of T cell responses to AZD1222 COVID-19 vaccine. TCRdb's table, derived via immunoSEQ multiplex PCR, lists solely in-frame clones and lacks some. Of around 190,000 clones in the sample, about 92% were seen once. The sequencing used peripheral blood, collected on day 0 of AZD1222 vaccination. The receptors shown here come from an adult in good health. CDR3s include the opening cysteine and the closing phenylalanine or tryptophan. D genes are given only for firm matches. For some rows the clone size is stated as once, few or many, or as a class when expanded; others skip it.

J gene | clone size | V gene | D gene | CDR3 protein | CDR3 DNA
TRBJ1-1 | - | TRBV3-1/TRBV3-2 | - | CASSQGGHTEAFF | TGTGCCAGCAGCCAAGGGGGACACACTGAAGCTTTCTTT
TRBJ1-5 | - | TRBV12-3/TRBV12-4 | - | CASTQINGAQHF | TGTGCCAGCACCCAGATTAACGGTGCCCAGCATTTT
TRBJ2-6 | - | TRBV7-3 | - | CASGDGSGANVLTF | TGTGCCAGCGGGGACGGCTCTGGGGCCAACGTCCTGACTTTC
TRBJ1-4 | - | TRBV6-5 | TRBD1 | CASSWTGGPEKLFF | TGTGCCAGCAGTTGGACAGGGGGCCCTGAAAAACTGTTTTTT
TRBJ1-1 | - | TRBV2 | - | CASNTGMNTEAFF | TGTGCCAGCAATACAGGCATGAACACTGAAGCTTTCTTT
TRBJ1-1 | - | TRBV7-9 | - | CATEQRALNTEAFF | TGTGCCACCGAACAGAGAGCGCTGAACACTGAAGCTTTCTTT
TRBJ2-3 | - | TRBV7-6 | - | CASSTTFTDTQYF | TGTGCCAGCAGCACTACCTTCACAGATACGCAGTATTTT
TRBJ1-4 | - | TRBV5-1 | - | CASSLVRGDSNEKLFF | TGCGCCAGCAGCTTGGTTCGCGGGGACTCTAATGAAAAACTGTTTTTT
TRBJ2-5 | - | TRBV24-1 | - | CATSGIPGERETQYF | TGTGCCACCAGTGGCATCCCAGGGGAACGGGAGACCCAGTACTTC
TRBJ2-5 | few | TRBV10-1 | - | CASSVGTETQYF | TGCGCCAGCAGTGTCGGCACAGAGACCCAGTACTTC
TRBJ2-7 | - | TRBV4-2 | - | CASSLGPQLGESYEQYF | TGTGCCAGCAGCCTGGGGCCCCAGCTCGGGGAGTCCTACGAGCAGTACTTC
TRBJ2-3 | - | TRBV7-3 | TRBD2 | CASSLSGGAGTDTQYF | TGTGCCAGCAGCTTAAGCGGGGGGGCTGGCACAGATACGCAGTATTTT
TRBJ1-2 | - | TRBV6-2/TRBV6-3 | TRBD1 | CASSWTGDGYTF | TGTGCCAGCAGCTGGACAGGGGATGGCTACACCTTC
TRBJ2-7 | - | TRBV24-1 | TRBD2 | CATSAATSGGHYEQYF | TGTGCCACCAGTGCCGCGACTAGCGGGGGCCACTACGAGCAGTACTTC
TRBJ1-1 | - | TRBV28 | - | CASTVSFMAFF | TGTGCCAGCACTGTCTCGTTTATGGCTTTCTTT
TRBJ2-1 | - | TRBV12-5 | TRBD2 | CASGRLANEQFF | TGTGCTAGTGGTCGACTAGCGAATGAGCAGTTCTTC
TRBJ1-1 | - | TRBV27 | - | CASSLGTEAFF | TGTGCCAGCAGTTTAGGGACTGAAGCTTTCTTT
TRBJ1-1 | once | TRBV20-1 | - | CSASDPNTEAFF | TGCAGTGCTAGTGACCCGAACACTGAAGCTTTCTTT
TRBJ1-1 | - | TRBV11-2 | TRBD1 | CASNYGQANTEAFF | TGTGCCAGCAACTACGGACAGGCTAACACTGAAGCTTTCTTT
TRBJ1-6 | - | TRBV18 | TRBD1 | CASSRGLDSPLHF | TGTGCCAGCTCTAGGGGGCTGGATTCACCCCTCCACTTT
TRBJ1-5 | - | TRBV6-5 | - | CASSPDPYSNQPQHF | TGTGCCAGCAGCCCAGACCCATATAGCAATCAGCCCCAGCATTTT
TRBJ1-2 | - | TRBV20-1 | - | CSANREGGYTF | TGCAGTGCCAACAGGGAGGGTGGCTACACCTTC
TRBJ1-5 | - | TRBV2 | TRBD1 | CASTWTGGGQPQHF | TGTGCCAGCACGTGGACAGGGGGCGGCCAGCCCCAGCATTTT
TRBJ2-7 | - | TRBV29-1 | TRBD1 | CSGSRGTGTEQYF | TGCAGCGGATCCAGGGGGACAGGGACCGAGCAGTACTTC
TRBJ1-5 | - | TRBV18 | TRBD1 | CASSPPWTGPSNQPQHF | TGTGCCAGCTCACCACCCTGGACAGGACCAAGCAATCAGCCCCAGCATTTT
TRBJ1-1 | once | TRBV5-1 | TRBD1 | CASSLGTGLNTEAFF | TGCGCCAGCAGCTTGGGGACAGGGTTGAACACTGAAGCTTTCTTT
TRBJ2-1 | - | TRBV5-4 | TRBD1 | CASSQTGHEQFF | TGTGCCAGCAGCCAGACAGGGCATGAGCAGTTCTTC
TRBJ1-5 | - | TRBV7-2 | TRBD1 | CASSAPGQGSNQPQHF | TGTGCCAGCAGCGCACCGGGACAGGGTTCGAATCAGCCCCAGCATTTT
TRBJ1-2 | - | TRBV9 | - | CASSGQDGYGYTF | TGTGCCAGCAGCGGACAGGATGGCTATGGCTACACCTTC
TRBJ2-7 | - | TRBV3-1/TRBV3-2 | TRBD1 | CASSYGTGSNEQYF | TGTGCCAGCAGCTACGGGACAGGGTCGAACGAGCAGTACTTC
TRBJ2-3 | - | TRBV19 | TRBD2 | CASSLGLAGSNTQYF | TGTGCCAGTAGCCTCGGACTAGCGGGGTCCAATACGCAGTATTTT
TRBJ2-1 | - | TRBV5-1 | - | CASRVEADSSYNEQFF | TGCGCCAGCAGAGTGGAGGCGGATAGCTCCTACAATGAGCAGTTCTTC
TRBJ2-7 | - | TRBV6-6 | TRBD2 | CASSSTGGGYEQYF | TGTGCCAGCAGTTCCACCGGCGGGGGCTACGAGCAGTACTTC
TRBJ2-5 | once | TRBV5-1 | TRBD1 | CASSFGTAQETQYF | TGCGCCAGCAGCTTTGGGACAGCCCAAGAGACCCAGTACTTC
TRBJ1-2 | - | TRBV5-1 | - | CASSLGDTYYGYTF | TGCGCCAGCAGCTTGGGGGACACCTATTATGGCTACACCTTC
TRBJ1-6 | - | TRBV6-4 | TRBD1 | CASSDGMTGDSPLHF | TGTGCCAGCAGTGACGGAATGACAGGGGATTCACCCCTCCACTTT
TRBJ2-3 | - | TRBV10-1 | - | CASSGGSTDTQYF | TGCGCCAGCAGTGGTGGGAGCACAGATACGCAGTATTTT
TRBJ1-1 | - | TRBV6-6 | - | CASSPDLLATEAFF | TGTGCCAGCAGCCCGGACCTTCTTGCCACTGAAGCTTTCTTT
TRBJ1-2 | - | TRBV7-2 | TRBD1 | CASSLGTGGTWGYTF | TGTGCCAGCAGCTTAGGGACAGGCGGGACGTGGGGCTACACCTTC
TRBJ1-6 | - | TRBV7-2 | - | CASSSPGAWGPLHF | TGTGCCAGCAGCTCCCCGGGGGCCTGGGGACCCCTCCACTTT
TRBJ2-7 | - | TRBV12-3/TRBV12-4 | - | CASSLGLLYEQYF | TGTGCCAGCAGTTTAGGGCTTCTCTACGAGCAGTACTTC
TRBJ2-5 | - | TRBV12-1 | - | CASSPLLGVGETQYF | TGTGCCAGCAGCCCCCTCTTGGGGGTAGGGGAGACCCAGTACTTC
TRBJ2-5 | - | TRBV10-3 | - | CAVAMAGEETQYF | TGTGCCGTCGCCATGGCCGGGGAAGAGACCCAGTACTTC
TRBJ2-1 | - | TRBV11-2 | - | CASSALATSYNEQFF | TGTGCCAGCAGCGCCCTAGCGACCTCCTACAATGAGCAGTTCTTC
TRBJ1-5 | - | TRBV11-2 | - | CASSQLGGGGNQPQHF | TGTGCCAGCAGCCAGCTGGGGGGAGGAGGCAATCAGCCCCAGCATTTT
TRBJ2-3 | - | TRBV6-4 | - | CASSVRDSSTDTQYF | TGTGCCAGCAGTGTTCGAGACTCTAGCACAGATACGCAGTATTTT
TRBJ2-2 | - | TRBV21-1 | - | CASSKDRGAPTGELFF | TGTGCCAGCAGCAAAGACAGGGGGGCTCCCACCGGGGAGCTGTTTTTT
TRBJ1-6 | - | TRBV19 | - | CASHRDLNSPLHF | TGTGCCAGTCACCGGGACCTCAATTCACCCCTCCACTTT
TRBJ1-2 | - | TRBV5-1 | TRBD1 | CASSLGDRGYGYTF | TGCGCCAGCAGCTTGGGGGACAGGGGCTATGGCTACACCTTC
TRBJ1-1 | - | TRBV20-1 | - | CSASKVATYWTEAFF | TGCAGTGCTAGTAAAGTAGCAACCTACTGGACTGAAGCTTTCTTT
TRBJ2-3 | - | TRBV3-1/TRBV3-2 | TRBD1 | CASSQDITGVIDTQYF | TGTGCCAGCAGCCAAGATATCACAGGGGTAATTGATACGCAGTATTTT
TRBJ1-5 | - | TRBV7-2 | - | CASGLGNQPQHF | TGTGCCAGCGGTCTGGGGAATCAGCCCCAGCATTTT
TRBJ1-2 | - | TRBV28 | TRBD1 | CASSPRGTGWARYTF | TGTGCCAGCAGCCCGAGGGGGACAGGGTGGGCGCGCTACACCTTC
TRBJ1-3 | - | TRBV7-9 | - | CASSLAARNTIYF | TGTGCCAGCAGCTTAGCGGCCAGAAACACCATATATTTT
TRBJ1-3 | - | TRBV18 | - | CASSPPTDVGNTIYF | TGTGCCAGCTCACCACCTACGGACGTTGGAAACACCATATATTTT